Listed below are T cell receptor beta chains from one sample, sequenced in a study of shared clonotypes between healthy human individuals. The repertoire was sequenced with immunoSEQ multiplex PCR; TCRdb's copy has only in-frame clones and lacks some. This table holds about half a million clones, 79% found once. Sequencing was performed on PBMCs. The receptors shown here come from a woman aged 40 to 49 in good health. Some clones in this sample may be carry-over from other donors' samples. The CDR3 runs from the conserved cysteine through the conserved F or W. Fields, in order: CDR3 protein, CDR3 DNA, clone size, V gene, J gene, D gene. A D gene is named only where the DNA matches it firmly. The size entry is marked missing in some rows and otherwise reads once, few, many or a size class.

CASSRIAGPGHEQYF,TGTGCCAGCAGCAGGATAGCGGGACCGGGGCACGAGCAGTACTTC,once,TRBV6-5,TRBJ2-7,TRBD2
CASRQIDGRAGELFF,TGTGCCAGCAGACAAATAGACGGGAGGGCCGGGGAGCTGTTTTTT,.,TRBV7-6,TRBJ2-2,TRBD2
CPHSGVGYNEQFF,TGCCCACACAGCGGGGTTGGTTACAATGAGCAGTTCTTC,once,TRBV10-1,TRBJ2-1,TRBD2
CASSRVRTDTQYF,TGTGCCAGCAGCAGGGTTCGCACAGATACGCAGTATTTT,.,TRBV7-3,TRBJ2-3,.
CASSPTGTVEAFF,TGTGCCAGCAGCCCAACCGGGACGGTTGAAGCTTTCTTT,.,TRBV7-8,TRBJ1-1,.
CASSLDRENEQFF,TGCGCCAGCAGCTTGGACCGGGAGAATGAGCAGTTCTTC,once,TRBV5-1,TRBJ2-1,.
CASSFRPPEGTEAFF,TGTGCCAGCAGTTTCCGACCTCCCGAGGGCACTGAAGCTTTCTTT,.,TRBV27,TRBJ1-1,.
CASSESTGAAEQFF,TGCGCCAGCAGTGAGTCAACAGGGGCGGCTGAGCAGTTCTTC,.,TRBV10-1,TRBJ2-1,TRBD1
CASSLGGGRSDTQYF,TGTGCCAGCAGCTTAGGGGGGGGAAGGTCAGATACGCAGTATTTT,.,TRBV7-8,TRBJ2-3,TRBD2
CASSTTGRRAFF,TGTGCCAGCAGCACCACAGGGAGGAGGGCTTTCTTT,.,TRBV7-2,TRBJ1-1,.
CASNAGTGGFETQYF,TGTGCCAGCAACGCCGGGACAGGGGGTTTCGAGACCCAGTACTTC,.,TRBV2,TRBJ2-5,TRBD1
CASSLAEGTEAFF,TGTGCCAGCAGCTTAGCCGAGGGGACTGAAGCTTTCTTT,.,TRBV7-2,TRBJ1-1,.
CASSSRTDTQYF,TGTGCCAGCAGTTCCCGCACAGATACGCAGTATTTT,.,TRBV6-5,TRBJ2-3,.
CASSSSRTGSYEQYF,TGTGCCAGCAGCTCCTCACGGACGGGCTCCTACGAGCAGTACTTC,.,TRBV5-6,TRBJ2-7,.
CASSPAGYTDTQYF,TGCGCCAGCAGCCCTGCGGGATACACAGATACGCAGTATTTT,.,TRBV5-1,TRBJ2-3,.
CAISGRVGRTSDSGANVLTF,TGTGCCATCAGCGGACGGGTGGGGCGGACTAGCGACTCTGGGGCCAACGTCCTGACTTTC,.,TRBV10-3,TRBJ2-6,TRBD2
CASSLPGLAGGPSSYEQYF,TGTGCCAGCAGCTTACCGGGACTAGCGGGAGGGCCGAGCTCCTACGAGCAGTACTTC,.,TRBV7-7,TRBJ2-7,TRBD2
CASSTGTSGRSRYEQYF,TGTGCCAGCAGTACCGGGACTAGCGGGAGAAGTCGGTACGAGCAGTACTTC,.,TRBV2,TRBJ2-7,TRBD2
CASSQTSGSANTGELFF,TGCGCCAGCAGCCAGACTAGCGGGAGCGCGAACACCGGGGAGCTGTTTTTT,.,TRBV4-1,TRBJ2-2,TRBD2
CASSEASGGRNEQFF,TGCGCCAGCAGTGAGGCTAGCGGGGGACGCAATGAGCAGTTCTTC,.,TRBV10-1,TRBJ2-1,TRBD2
CAWSVAEYNSPLHF,TGTGCCTGGAGTGTGGCGGAATATAATTCACCCCTCCACTTT,.,TRBV30,TRBJ1-6,.
CASRPFGGSNEQFF,TGTGCCAGCAGGCCTTTTGGCGGGAGTAATGAGCAGTTCTTC,.,TRBV6-5,TRBJ2-1,TRBD2
CASRETRGLNYGYTF,TGTGCCAGCAGAGAGACCAGGGGTCTGAACTATGGCTACACCTTC,.,TRBV2,TRBJ1-2,.
CASSLKSSYNEQFF,TGTGCCAGCAGCTTAAAGAGCTCCTACAATGAGCAGTTCTTC,.,TRBV11-2,TRBJ2-1,.
CAITPGSSSYNEQFF,TGTGCCATAACCCCCGGGTCAAGCTCCTACAATGAGCAGTTCTTC,.,TRBV10-3,TRBJ2-1,.
CASSSRTGLLVTEAFF,TGTGCCAGCAGCTCTAGGACAGGGCTTTTGGTCACTGAAGCTTTCTTT,.,TRBV7-2,TRBJ1-1,TRBD1
CASIGDSSHEQYF,TGTGCCAGCATCGGCGACAGTAGCCACGAGCAGTACTTC,.,TRBV6-1,TRBJ2-7,.
CASSLATGQMNTEAFF,TGTGCCAGCAGCCTAGCCACCGGACAGATGAACACTGAAGCTTTCTTT,few,TRBV7-2,TRBJ1-1,.
CASSTTTTPGNTGELFF,TGTGCCAGTAGTACAACAACCACCCCAGGGAACACCGGGGAGCTGTTTTTT,.,TRBV19,TRBJ2-2,.
CASRRGLAYSYEQYF,TGTGCCAGCAGGCGGGGACTAGCGTATTCCTACGAGCAGTACTTC,.,TRBV2,TRBJ2-7,TRBD2
CASSQSPNLAGVRNIQYF,TGCGCCAGCAGCCAATCGCCAAACCTAGCGGGAGTAAGAAACATTCAGTACTTC,.,TRBV4-1,TRBJ2-4,TRBD2
CASSLSQAPGELFF,TGTGCCAGCAGCTTAAGCCAGGCCCCCGGGGAGCTGTTTTTT,once,TRBV11-2,TRBJ2-2,.
CASSQQTGVNTEAFF,TGTGCCAGCTCCCAACAAACAGGTGTGAACACTGAAGCTTTCTTT,.,TRBV18,TRBJ1-1,.
CASSPLSLTSGSGETQYF,TGCGCCAGCAGCCCCTTGTCCCTAACTAGCGGGAGTGGGGAGACCCAGTACTTC,.,TRBV5-1,TRBJ2-5,TRBD2
CASSQTPGAVQFF,TGTGCCAGCAGCCAGACCCCGGGGGCAGTGCAGTTCTTC,.,TRBV6-5,TRBJ2-1,.
CASTKSGMRGRHTGELFF,TGTGCCAGTACCAAAAGTGGTATGAGGGGGCGACACACCGGGGAGCTGTTTTTT,.,TRBV19,TRBJ2-2,TRBD1
CASSPGRTGGPRAKNIQYF,TGTGCCAGCAGCCCTGGGCGGACAGGGGGCCCACGAGCCAAAAACATTCAGTACTTC,.,TRBV5-8,TRBJ2-4,TRBD1
CASSYLQGADGYTF,TGTGCCAGCAGTTACCTGCAGGGGGCGGATGGCTACACCTTC,.,TRBV6-6,TRBJ1-2,TRBD1
CASSPYASDTDTQYF,TGTGCCAGCAGCCCCTATGCTAGCGACACAGATACGCAGTATTTT,.,TRBV7-3,TRBJ2-3,.